These 20 T cell receptor beta chains share one sample of origin, sequenced in a study of CD4 T cells in relation to SARS-CoV-2 and coronaviruses. TCRdb's copy holds only in-frame clones and misses some; the assay was immunoSEQ multiplex PCR. The data show 30,000 to 45,000 clones, just under 85% seen once. These TCRs' antigens remain unknown. The sequenced material came from naive CD4+ T cells from PBMCs, cultured in vitro. As for subset: naive CD4+ T cells isolated by negative enrichment. The origin of the receptors is an adult with COVID-19.

The rearrangement uses TRBV14 and TRBJ2-1; 7 bases fit TRBD2. This CDR3 has 18 amino acids. V lost 0 bases, J lost 2 bases, and 10 bases stayed unmatched. The germline CDR1 and CDR2 sequences are SGHDN and FVKESK. DNA for the CDR3: TGTGCCAGCAGCCAAGATTGGGTCATGGGGGGGGCCTACAATGAGCAGTTCTTC. It is translated as CASSQDWVMGGAYNEQFF.

Only a few counts were recorded for this clone. V and J are TRBV14 and TRBJ1-6; no reliable D call. The length of the CDR3 is 14 residues. Trimming removed 0 bases at V and 8 bases at J, with 8 bases between. CDR1 SGHDN and CDR2 FVKESK come from the germline V gene. As DNA, the CDR3 is TGTGCCAGCAGCCAAGAAAGGGTCCATTCACCCCTCCACTTT. Its protein product is CASSQERVHSPLHF.

The rearrangement uses TRBV6-5 and TRBJ1-1; possible D gene TRBD1, 5 bases. V was pared by 4 bases and J by 8 bases, with 14 bases between. From germline, CDR1 is MNHEY and CDR2 SVGAGI. The CDR3 is made up of 13 amino acids. CDR3 coding DNA: TGTGCCAGCAGTTTCGGCCTCGAGGGGGAAGCTTTCTTT. Amino acid sequence: CASSFGLEGEAFF.

This clone appeared a single time. V usage is TRBV9 and J usage is TRBJ2-3; TRBD1 might be the D (6 bases). Germline V gene sequence: CDR1 SGDLS, CDR2 YYNGEE. Trimming removed 7 bases from V and 2 bases from J, with 20 bases in between. CDR3 size: 16 residues. CDR3 coding DNA: TGTGCCAGCGGGGGCCTTGCGGCTACGAACACAGATACGCAGTATTTT. Residues: CASGGLAATNTDTQYF. The variable domain in full, completed from reference TRBV9 and TRBJ2-3, reads DSGVTQTPKHLITATGQRVTLRCSPRSGDLSVYWYQQSLDQGLQFLIQYYNGEERAKGNILERFSAQQFPDLHSELNLSSLELGDSALYFCASGGLAATNTDTQYFGPGTRLTVL.

The chain recombines TRBV7-9 with TRBJ2-7; maybe TRBD1 (5 bases). This CDR3 contains 16 residues. Germline CDR1 SEHNR, CDR2 FQNEAQ (reference sequence). The V gene lost 5 bases and the J gene lost 6 bases, with 23 bases spanning the gap. The CDR3 DNA reads as TGTGCCAGCAGCACGTGGGGTAGGGCAGGGATTTCCGAGCAGTACTTC. It encodes CASSTWGRAGISEQYF. The full variable domain, with the rest looked up from reference TRBV7-9 and TRBJ2-7, is DTGVSQNPRHKITKRGQNVTFRCDPISEHNRLYWYRQTLGQGPEFLTYFQNEAQLEKSRLLSDRFSAERPKGSFSTLEIQRTEQGDSAMYLCASSTWGRAGISEQYFGPGTRLTVT.

The chain recombines TRBV28 with TRBJ2-1, with 7 nucleotides matching TRBD2. CDR3 length equals 12 residues. Losses at the gene ends were 6 bases for V and 7 bases for J; bases not matched to a gene: 3. The germline V gene encodes CDR1 MDHEN and CDR2 SYDVKM. This chain's CDR3 is CASSTGGNEQFF. The CDR3 nucleotides are TGTGCCAGCAGCACCGGGGGGAATGAGCAGTTCTTC.

This sequence joins TRBV18 and TRBJ2-1; D might be TRBD2 (6 bases). In germline, CDR1 is KGHSH, CDR2 LQKENI. The CDR3 is 13 amino acids. The V end was cut by 1 base, the J end by 10 bases, with 11 bases between. The CDR3 protein is CASSPRGGTEQFF. In DNA, the CDR3 is TGTGCCAGCTCACCACGCGGCGGGACCGAGCAGTTCTTC.

The chain has TRBV7-3 and TRBJ2-2; D gene ambiguous. Germline V gene data show CDR1 as SGHTA and CDR2 as FQGTGA. The CDR3 totals 15 residues. Between the trimmed V and J ends, which lost 1 base and 8 bases, there was a span of 14 bases. The CDR3, as DNA: TGTGCCAGCAGCTTAATCGGCGGATTGGAGGGGGAGCTGTTTTTT. Protein: CASSLIGGLEGELFF.

This chain uses TRBV15 with TRBJ1-5, with D unresolved. The V and J ends lost 5 bases and 8 bases respectively, with 16 bases between them. The germline gives CDR1 LNHNV, CDR2 YYDKDF (reference sequence). This CDR3 is 14 amino acids long. Here the CDR3 DNA reads TGTGCCACCAGCCCCCCGGAAGGGTCTGAGCCCCAGCATTTT. Residues: CATSPPEGSEPQHF.

This clone has a single count. The V call is TRBV5-1, the J call TRBJ2-2, with D perhaps matching TRBD1 or TRBD2 (5 bases each). The V gene's germline CDR1 is SGHRS and CDR2 YFSETQ. The CDR3 sequence is 13 residues long. V gave up 7 bases and J gave up 0 bases, with 7 bases separating them. The DNA for the CDR3 is TGCGCCAGCGGGACGGCGAACACCGGGGAGCTGTTTTTT. Encoded protein: CASGTANTGELFF.

The rearrangement uses TRBV11-3 and TRBJ2-1, with D unresolved. V was clipped by 1 base and J by 4 bases, with 11 bases between them. Germline CDR1 reads SGHNT; CDR2 reads YENEEA. CDR3 length: 15 residues. The CDR3 nucleotides read TGTGCCAGCAGCTTAGGGGATAGCCTATACAATGAGCAGTTCTTC. Amino acid sequence: CASSLGDSLYNEQFF.

This rearrangement joins TRBV14 to TRBJ2-1, with D maybe TRBD1 (5 bases). The germline V and J ends were trimmed by 1 base and 2 bases, with 12 bases remaining between them. This CDR3 comprises 16 residues. In germline, CDR1 is SGHDN, CDR2 FVKESK. The CDR3 DNA reads TGTGCCAGCAGCCAAGTTGGGGCGAGAACCTACAATGAGCAGTTCTTC. Protein: CASSQVGARTYNEQFF.

The chain combines TRBV3-1 (or the pseudogene TRBV3-2) with TRBJ2-5, with 13 positions matching TRBD2. CDR3 size: 16 residues. The J segment lost 5 bases and the V segment lost 4 bases, leaving 7 bases of the junction unmatched. Germline assignment: CDR1 LGHDT and CDR2 YNNKEL (reference sequence). The CDR3, as DNA: TGTGCCAGCAGCCTTAGATGGACTAGCGGGAGTGAGACCCAGTACTTC. This sequence encodes CASSLRWTSGSETQYF.

This clone is a singleton in its sample. This rearrangement joins TRBV11-2 to TRBJ1-1, with D possibly being TRBD1 (5 bases). Germline CDR1 SGHAT, CDR2 FQNNGV. V lost 6 bases to trimming and J lost 1 base, with 9 bases between them. The CDR3 extends over 13 amino acids. CDR3 sequence reads: CASSSDRNTEAFF. In DNA, the CDR3 is TGTGCCAGCAGTTCCGACAGGAACACTGAAGCTTTCTTT.

The V and J genes are TRBV18 and TRBJ2-1; possible D gene TRBD1, 6 bases. The germline gives CDR1 KGHSH, CDR2 LQKENI. Trimming stripped 7 bases from V and 7 bases from J, with 14 bases between. CDR3 length: 13 residues. The CDR3 is CASYGQISNEQFF. CDR3 DNA sequence: TGTGCCAGCTATGGACAGATTTCTAATGAGCAGTTCTTC.

The J gene is TRBJ1-1, the V gene TRBV5-1; no reliable D call. Trimming took off 3 bases at V and 0 bases at J, with 12 bases between the two ends. Germline V lookup: CDR1 SGHRS, CDR2 YFSETQ. The CDR3 contains 15 residues. The CDR3 DNA reads TGCGCCAGCAGCTCACAGTTAGACATGAACACTGAAGCTTTCTTT. Translating it yields CASSSQLDMNTEAFF. Variable domain in full (rest from reference TRBV5-1 and TRBJ1-1): KAGVTQTPRYLIKTRGQQVTLSCSPISGHRSVSWYQQTPGQGLQFLFEYFSETQRNKGNFPGRFSGRQFSNSRSEMNVSTLELGDSALYLCASSSQLDMNTEAFFGQGTRLTVV.

As for this clone: The junction shows a germline mismatch at one end, possibly a read error. The chain links TRBV5-1 to TRBJ1-1, with a weak D call TRBD1 (6 bases). This CDR3 has 14 residues. Per the germline V gene, CDR1 is SGHRS and CDR2 is YFSETQ. The CDR3: CASSDNRENAEAFF. CDR3 sequence (DNA): TGCGCCAGCAGCGACAACAGGGAGAACGCTGAAGCTTTCTTT.

A single count supports this clone. The chain joins TRBV2 to TRBJ2-3; the D gene could be TRBD1 or TRBD2 (5 bases each). This CDR3 is 13 amino acids long. The germline V gene encodes CDR1 SNHLY and CDR2 FYNNEI. V dropped 10 bases and J dropped 1 base, with 12 bases sitting between them. The chain's CDR3 is CATGRRGTDTQYF. As DNA, the CDR3 is TGTGCCACGGGGCGAAGGGGCACAGATACGCAGTATTTT.

V and J are TRBV18 and TRBJ2-2; 8 bases agree with TRBD2. The CDR3 is 15 residues long. The germline CDR1 and CDR2 sequences are KGHSH and LQKENI. Trimming at V came to 5 bases and at J to 2 bases, leaving 4 bases not matched to a gene. The CDR3: CASSELAVNTGELFF. CDR3 in DNA: TGTGCCAGCTCAGAACTAGCGGTAAACACCGGGGAGCTGTTTTTT.

This rearrangement joins TRBV10-1 to TRBJ2-3, with unresolved D. Trimming pared 5 bases from V and 4 bases from J, leaving 10 bases between. The CDR3 contains 13 residues. Germline lookup yields CDR1 WNHNN and CDR2 SYGVQD (reference sequence). The CDR3 protein is CASSSPPADTQYF. Here the CDR3 DNA reads TGCGCCAGCAGTTCCCCTCCCGCAGATACGCAGTATTTT.